This is a list of T cell receptor beta chains from one sample in a study of blood T cell repertoires in COVID-19. Data came from immunoSEQ multiplex PCR; TCRdb stores just in-frame clones and leaves some out. In the table there are under 200,000 clones, approximately 88% of which are singletons. Sequencing was done on a sample of peripheral blood. Every receptor here comes from a man aged 18 to 30 with active or convalescent COVID-19. CDR3s include the opening cysteine and the closing phenylalanine or tryptophan. A D gene is named only where the DNA matches it firmly. Expanded clones get a size class; other rows say once, few or many, or leave the size out.

size	V	D	J	CDR3	DNA
-	TRBV7-9	TRBD2	TRBJ2-7	CASGLLAGDISEQYF	TGTGCCAGCGGGCTACTAGCGGGAGACATTAGCGAGCAGTACTTC
-	TRBV6-2/TRBV6-3	-	TRBJ2-7	CASSYGGTGNYEQYF	TGTGCCAGCAGTTACGGCGGAACAGGGAATTACGAGCAGTACTTC
-	TRBV6-5	TRBD2	TRBJ2-4	CASSKGLADKNIQYF	TGTGCCAGCAGTAAGGGACTAGCGGACAAAAACATTCAGTACTTC
-	TRBV4-3	-	TRBJ1-5	CASSPFRGQPQHF	TGCGCCAGCAGCCCATTCAGAGGTCAGCCCCAGCATTTT
-	TRBV5-6	TRBD2	TRBJ2-1	CASSLGLGGGINEQFF	TGTGCCAGCAGCTTGGGTTTGGGGGGAGGGATCAATGAGCAGTTCTTC
-	TRBV6-2/TRBV6-3	-	TRBJ2-2	CASSDTGRDTGELFF	TGTGCCAGCAGTGATACAGGGAGAGACACCGGGGAGCTGTTTTTT
once	TRBV5-5	-	TRBJ1-1	CASSLVRTEAFF	TGTGCCAGCAGCTTGGTGAGAACTGAAGCTTTCTTT
-	TRBV18	-	TRBJ2-1	CASSRFADNEQFF	TGTGCCAGCTCACGATTCGCAGACAATGAGCAGTTCTTC
-	TRBV3-1/TRBV3-2	-	TRBJ2-2	CASSQNRVNTGELFF	TGTGCCAGCAGCCAGAACAGGGTGAACACCGGGGAGCTGTTTTTT
-	TRBV2	TRBD2	TRBJ2-7	CASSESSGGAYEQYF	TGTGCCAGCAGTGAATCTAGCGGGGGGGCCTACGAGCAGTACTTC
-	TRBV9	TRBD2	TRBJ2-3	CASSVYALADTDTQYF	TGTGCCAGCAGCGTATACGCCCTAGCGGACACAGATACGCAGTATTTT
-	TRBV11-2	TRBD1	TRBJ1-5	CASSMGQEQPQHF	TGTGCCAGCAGCATGGGACAGGAGCAGCCCCAGCATTTT
-	TRBV29-1	-	TRBJ2-4	CSFRVSENIQYF	TGCAGCTTCCGGGTTTCGGAAAACATTCAGTACTTC
-	TRBV30	TRBD1	TRBJ1-2	CAWMPGQGDGYTF	TGTGCCTGGATGCCGGGACAGGGGGACGGCTACACCTTC
-	TRBV6-2/TRBV6-3	-	TRBJ1-5	CASSYGQSYSNQPQHF	TGTGCCAGCAGTTATGGACAGAGCTATAGCAATCAGCCCCAGCATTTT
-	TRBV10-3	TRBD1	TRBJ2-4	CAISDQGATAKNIQYF	TGTGCCATCAGTGACCAGGGGGCGACAGCCAAAAACATTCAGTACTTC
-	TRBV7-2	-	TRBJ2-3	CASNRAGADTQYF	TGTGCCAGCAACCGGGCCGGGGCAGATACGCAGTATTTT
once	TRBV21-1	-	TRBJ2-7	CASSKRVSPYEQYF	TGTGCCAGCAGCAAGCGGGTAAGTCCCTACGAGCAGTACTTC
-	TRBV29-1	-	TRBJ1-2	CSVERGGRLVYTF	TGCAGCGTTGAAAGGGGGGGACGACTCGTCTACACCTTC
-	TRBV7-2	TRBD2	TRBJ2-3	CASSLVGGAADTQYF	TGTGCCAGCAGCTTAGTCGGGGGGGCGGCAGATACGCAGTATTTT
-	TRBV7-2	TRBD1	TRBJ1-6	CASSETGTSYNSPLHF	TGTGCCAGCAGCGAGACAGGGACGTCCTATAATTCACCCCTCCACTTT
-	TRBV5-1	-	TRBJ2-6	CASSLGLPPANVLTF	TGCGCCAGCAGCTTGGGGCTTCCCCCGGCCAACGTCCTGACTTTC
-	TRBV10-3	-	TRBJ1-4	CAISESTENEKLFF	TGTGCCATCAGTGAGTCGACAGAGAATGAAAAACTGTTTTTT
once	TRBV5-1	TRBD2	TRBJ2-3	CASSFISGSTDTQYF	TGCGCCAGCAGCTTCATTAGCGGGAGCACAGATACGCAGTATTTT
-	TRBV5-4	-	TRBJ2-3	CASSFGQTTDTQYF	TGTGCCAGCAGCTTCGGACAGACCACAGATACGCAGTATTTT
-	TRBV7-9	-	TRBJ1-2	CAISTPPYGYTF	TGTGCCATCTCTACCCCCCCGTATGGCTACACCTTC
-	TRBV2	TRBD1	TRBJ1-5	CASSPGQLNNQPQHF	TGTGCCAGCAGCCCGGGACAGTTAAACAATCAGCCCCAGCATTTT
-	TRBV5-5	-	TRBJ2-1	CASSFSRGGGHEQFF	TGTGCCAGCAGCTTCTCCAGGGGCGGAGGCCATGAGCAGTTCTTC
once	TRBV5-1	TRBD2	TRBJ2-7	CASSWDYGAYEQYF	TGCGCCAGCAGCTGGGACTACGGGGCCTACGAGCAGTACTTC
-	TRBV2	-	TRBJ2-1	CASSLANEQFF	TGTGCCAGCAGTCTAGCGAATGAGCAGTTCTTC
-	TRBV5-1	TRBD2	TRBJ2-1	CASSLHPGLADNEQFF	TGCGCCAGCAGCTTGCATCCGGGACTAGCGGACAATGAGCAGTTCTTC
-	TRBV6-4	TRBD1	TRBJ2-7	CASSDKGTGSYEQYF	TGTGCCAGCAGTGACAAAGGGACAGGGTCCTACGAGCAGTACTTC
-	TRBV2	-	TRBJ1-4	CASRQGQANEKLFF	TGTGCCAGCCGTCAAGGGCAGGCTAATGAAAAACTGTTTTTT
-	TRBV2	-	TRBJ2-7	CASRAGLDRIREQYF	TGTGCCAGCAGGGCGGGTCTCGACCGGATTCGGGAGCAGTACTTC
-	TRBV29-1	TRBD2	TRBJ2-2	CSAGTGLLAGDTGELFF	TGCAGCGCCGGGACAGGATTACTAGCGGGAGATACCGGGGAGCTGTTTTTT
-	TRBV9	-	TRBJ1-2	CASSVGRSYGYTF	TGTGCCAGCAGCGTAGGCAGGTCATATGGCTACACCTTC
-	TRBV3-1/TRBV3-2	TRBD2	TRBJ2-4	CASSPVAGGGMAKNIQYF	TGTGCCAGCAGCCCCGTAGCGGGGGGCGGGATGGCCAAAAACATTCAGTACTTC
few	TRBV19	TRBD2	TRBJ2-1	CASSGSETSGDNEQFF	TGTGCCAGTAGTGGCAGTGAGACTAGCGGCGACAATGAGCAGTTCTTC
-	TRBV7-3	TRBD1	TRBJ2-3	CASSLTGRGTDTQYF	TGTGCCAGCAGCTTAACAGGCAGGGGGACAGATACGCAGTATTTT
once	TRBV25-1	-	TRBJ1-2	CASSAPGEALYGYTF	TGTGCCAGCAGTGCCCCTGGAGAGGCCCTCTATGGCTACACCTTC
-	TRBV19	-	TRBJ2-7	CASSKTGSTYEQYF	TGTGCCAGTAGTAAAACAGGCAGCACCTACGAGCAGTACTTC
-	TRBV5-1	-	TRBJ1-1	CASSLTGTEVTEAFF	TGCGCCAGCAGCTTGACAGGGACGGAAGTCACTGAAGCTTTCTTT
once	TRBV9	TRBD2	TRBJ2-3	CASGLVDNSAQYF	TGTGCCTCCGGACTAGTCGACAATAGTGCGCAGTATTTT
-	TRBV7-3	-	TRBJ2-2	CASSPAGGMGTGELFF	TGTGCCAGCAGCCCCGCGGGTGGGATGGGCACCGGGGAGCTGTTTTTT
-	TRBV7-9	-	TRBJ1-3	CASSLAGGTESNTIYF	TGTGCCAGCAGCTTAGCCGGGGGGACTGAGTCAAACACCATATATTTT
-	TRBV4-2	TRBD2	TRBJ2-3	CASSQDRTSGGADTQYF	TGTGCCAGCAGCCAAGATCGGACTAGCGGGGGGGCGGATACGCAGTATTTT
-	TRBV24-1	-	TRBJ1-1	CATSDLGDRSPSPNTEAFF	TGTGCCACCAGTGACCTCGGAGACAGGAGCCCCTCCCCCAACACTGAAGCTTTCTTT
-	TRBV27	-	TRBJ2-1	CASSLSMFAYEQFF	TGTGCCAGCAGTTTATCGATGTTCGCGTATGAGCAGTTCTTC